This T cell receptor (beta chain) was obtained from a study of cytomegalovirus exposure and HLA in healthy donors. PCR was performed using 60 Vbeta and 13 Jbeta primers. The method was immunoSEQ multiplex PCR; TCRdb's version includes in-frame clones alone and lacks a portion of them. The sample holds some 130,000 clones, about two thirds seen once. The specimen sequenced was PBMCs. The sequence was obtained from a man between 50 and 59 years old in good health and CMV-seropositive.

The CDR3 loop reads CASSTGTGKDTQYF. The CDR3 DNA reads TGTGCCAGCAGTACCGGGACAGGGAAAGATACGCAGTATTTT. The V gene is TRBV6-1, the J gene TRBJ2-3; 9 nucleotides match TRBD1. V lost 5 bases, J lost 5 bases, and 5 bases stayed unmatched. Germline loops: CDR1 MNHNS, CDR2 SASEGT. The CDR3 is 14 amino acids.